The 17 T cell receptor beta chains in this list originate from one sample, sequenced in a study of blood T cell repertoires in COVID-19. The assay was immunoSEQ multiplex PCR, and TCRdb's table has in-frame clones only and misses some. The sample holds some 49,000 clones, about 90% seen once. The specimen sequenced was peripheral blood. The receptors were sampled from a man over 45 with active COVID-19.

The chain uses TRBV28 and TRBJ2-7; 8 bases are shared with TRBD1. In germline, CDR1 is MDHEN, CDR2 SYDVKM. The CDR3 extends over 13 amino acids. V lost 5 bases, J lost 4 bases, and 4 bases stayed unmatched. CDR3 protein: CASSNDRGYEQYF. CDR3 sequence (DNA): TGTGCCAGCAGTAACGACAGGGGTTACGAGCAGTACTTC. The variable domain in full, with the rest retrieved from reference TRBV28 and TRBJ2-7, is DVKVTQSSRYLVKRTGEKVFLECVQDMDHENMFWYRQDPGLGLRLIYFSYDVKMKEKGDIPEGYSVSREKKERFSLILESASTNQTSMYLCASSNDRGYEQYFGPGTRLTVT.

The chain couples TRBV7-9 to TRBJ1-1, with TRBD1 matching 10 bases. Germline assignment: CDR1 SEHNR and CDR2 FQNEAQ (reference sequence). Trimming removed 5 bases from V and 5 bases from J; junction bases left unmatched: 5. CDR3 length: 14 amino acids. The CDR3 spells CASSPRTGGTEAFF. The CDR3 DNA sequence: TGTGCCAGCAGCCCTAGGACAGGGGGGACTGAAGCTTTCTTT.

The chain is built from TRBV7-2 and TRBJ1-2; D might be TRBD1 (6 bases). CDR1 and CDR2 from the germline V gene are SGHTA and FQGNSA. The CDR3 has 14 residues. Trimming removed 1 base at V and 8 bases at J, with 14 bases between. The CDR3 nucleotides read TGTGCCAGCAGCTTAGAGGCAGGGGACCTAGGCTACACCTTC. Translated, it gives CASSLEAGDLGYTF. Filled out from reference TRBV7-2 and TRBJ1-2, the complete variable domain reads GAGVSQSPSNKVTEKGKDVELRCDPISGHTALYWYRQSLGQGLEFLIYFQGNSAPDKSGLPSDRFSAERTGGSVSTLTIQRTQQEDSAVYLCASSLEAGDLGYTFGSGTRLTVV.

V and J are TRBV29-1 and TRBJ2-7, with TRBD2 matching over 11 bases. Losses at the gene ends were 4 bases for V and 3 bases for J; bases not matched to a gene: 5. CDR1 and CDR2 from the germline V gene are SQVTM and ANQGSEA. This CDR3 is built from 14 residues. CDR3 protein: CSVVLSGRVYEQYF. As DNA, the CDR3 is TGCAGCGTTGTACTTAGCGGGAGGGTCTACGAGCAGTACTTC.

The rearrangement uses TRBV11-3 and TRBJ2-7, with D tentatively TRBD2 (7 bases). The ends were cut back, 4 bases at V and 1 base at J, with 11 bases in the middle. CDR3 size: 14 residues. Germline-derived CDR1 and CDR2 are SGHNT and YENEEA. CDR3 in amino acids: CASSSGRGSYEQYF. In DNA form, the CDR3 reads TGTGCCAGCAGCTCGGGGAGGGGGTCCTACGAGCAGTACTTC.

The chain links TRBV19 to TRBJ2-1, with 7 nucleotides matching TRBD2. The CDR3 sequence is 15 residues long. CDR1 and CDR2 from the germline V gene are LNHDA and SQIVND (reference sequence). Unmatched junction bases numbered 8, after V lost 1 base and J lost 8 bases. CDR3 sequence reads: CASSIGRGRGYEQFF. In nucleotides, the CDR3 is TGTGCCAGTAGTATAGGTCGTGGGAGGGGCTATGAGCAGTTCTTC. The full variable domain, its missing parts supplied by reference TRBV19 and TRBJ2-1, is DGGITQSPKYLFRKEGQNVTLSCEQNLNHDAMYWYRQDPGQGLRLIYYSQIVNDFQKGDIAEGYSVSREKKESFPLTVTSAQKNPTAFYLCASSIGRGRGYEQFFGPGTRLTVL.

This chain links TRBV5-1 with TRBJ2-1; tentative D call: TRBD1 (5 bases). Germline V gene lookup returns CDR1 SGHRS and CDR2 YFSETQ. The CDR3 is made up of 12 amino acids. V lost 0 bases to trimming and J lost 9 bases, with 7 bases between them. The CDR3 DNA reads TGCGCCAGCAGCTTGGGGGGCGGTGAGCAGTTCTTC. Amino acids: CASSLGGGEQFF.

This clone came up once. The chain recombines TRBV11-2 with TRBJ2-7; D is possibly TRBD1 (6 bases). CDR1 is SGHAT, CDR2 FQNNGV, per germline. The V end was cut by 3 bases, the J end by 3 bases, with 9 bases between. The CDR3 consists of 13 residues. Written as DNA, the CDR3 is TGTGCCAGCAGCTTCGGGACAAGCTACGAGCAGTACTTC. It encodes CASSFGTSYEQYF. Drawing the rest from reference TRBV11-2 and TRBJ2-7, the complete variable domain is EAGVAQSPRYKIIEKRQSVAFWCNPISGHATLYWYQQILGQGPKLLIQFQNNGVVDDSQLPKDRFSAERLKGVDSTLKIQPAKLEDSAVYLCASSFGTSYEQYFGPGTRLTVT.

The chain joins TRBV3-1 (or the pseudogene TRBV3-2) to TRBJ1-1; D might be TRBD1 (5 bases). This CDR3 is built from 14 residues. Trimming removed 2 bases from V and 1 base from J, with 8 bases in between. The germline CDR1 and CDR2 sequences are LGHDT and YNNKEL (reference sequence). Here the CDR3 DNA reads TGTGCCAGCAGCCAAAGACAGACGAACACTGAAGCTTTCTTT. This encodes CASSQRQTNTEAFF.

The chain couples TRBV27 to TRBJ2-7; TRBD1 aligns across 9 bases. The CDR3 is made up of 16 amino acids. Trimming cost V 6 bases and J 2 bases; bases outside gene matches: 11. Germline CDR1 is MNHEY and CDR2 is SMNVEV (reference sequence). This chain's CDR3 is CASSSYGTGPTYEQYF. The DNA for the CDR3 is TGTGCCAGCAGCTCATACGGGACAGGGCCTACCTACGAGCAGTACTTC.

This chain joins TRBV11-2 and TRBJ1-3, with D possibly matching TRBD1 (5 bases). The CDR3 extends over 15 amino acids. Germline CDR1 SGHAT, CDR2 FQNNGV. V lost 1 base, J lost 2 bases, and 9 bases lay in between. CDR3 region: CASSLVRDAGNTIYF. The CDR3 coding sequence is TGTGCCAGCAGCTTAGTCAGGGATGCTGGAAACACCATATATTTT.

The CDR3 DNA reads as TGTGCCAGCAGCCAGGGACTGCCTCTCAAAGGCGAGCAGTACTTC. Translation: CASSQGLPLKGEQYF. This chain links TRBV3-1 (or the pseudogene TRBV3-2) with TRBJ2-7, with D possibly TRBD2 on 6 matching bases. Germline loops: CDR1 LGHDT, CDR2 YNNKEL (reference sequence). CDR3 length: 15 amino acids. The V gene lost 3 bases and the J gene lost 6 bases, with 18 bases spanning the gap.

The CDR3 DNA follows: TGTGCCGTCCAAAGCCTTTCCTACGAGCAGTACTTC. Translation gives CAVQSLSYEQYF. The chain couples TRBV10-3 to TRBJ2-7, with D uncertain. Germline assignment: CDR1 ENHRY and CDR2 SYGVKD. With 11 bases removed from V and 1 base from J, the gap between germline ends came to 12 bases. The CDR3 totals 12 residues.

V usage is TRBV6-5 and J usage is TRBJ1-2; D may be TRBD1 (5 bases). Germline V gene lookup returns CDR1 MNHEY and CDR2 SVGAGI. The CDR3 is 13 amino acids. V was cut by 1 base and J by 8 bases, with 11 bases left in between. In DNA, the CDR3 is TGTGCCAGCAGTTACTATGGGGCGCGAGGCTACACCTTC. Protein sequence: CASSYYGARGYTF.

The chain links TRBV11-2 to TRBJ2-5; 8 bases agree with TRBD2. V trimming: 6 bases; J trimming: 3 bases; junction bases outside the gene matches: 9. CDR3 length: 15 residues. The germline CDR1 and CDR2 sequences are SGHAT and FQNNGV. The CDR3 sequence is CASRPRSGGKETQYF. The DNA of the CDR3 is TGTGCCAGCAGACCGAGGAGCGGGGGTAAAGAGACCCAGTACTTC. Looking up the rest from reference TRBV11-2 and TRBJ2-5 gives the full variable domain: EAGVAQSPRYKIIEKRQSVAFWCNPISGHATLYWYQQILGQGPKLLIQFQNNGVVDDSQLPKDRFSAERLKGVDSTLKIQPAKLEDSAVYLCASRPRSGGKETQYFGPGTRLLVL.

The chain couples TRBV7-2 to TRBJ2-7; D possibly corresponds to TRBD2 (7 bases). The ends were cut back, 2 bases at V and 1 base at J, with 12 bases in the middle. The CDR3 has 15 residues. Germline V gives CDR1 SGHTA, CDR2 FQGNSA. CDR3 residues: CASSLRGGDSYEQYF. CDR3 nucleotides: TGTGCCAGCAGCTTAAGGGGGGGAGATTCCTACGAGCAGTACTTC.

J is TRBJ2-4 and V is TRBV15; possibly TRBD1 for D (6 bases). Per germline, CDR1 LNHNV and CDR2 YYDKDF (reference sequence). CDR3 length: 15 residues. V shed 0 bases and J shed 8 bases, with 14 bases lying between them. This chain's CDR3 is CATSRDKQGRDIQYF. The CDR3 DNA sequence: TGTGCCACCAGCAGAGATAAACAGGGTCGGGACATTCAGTACTTC.